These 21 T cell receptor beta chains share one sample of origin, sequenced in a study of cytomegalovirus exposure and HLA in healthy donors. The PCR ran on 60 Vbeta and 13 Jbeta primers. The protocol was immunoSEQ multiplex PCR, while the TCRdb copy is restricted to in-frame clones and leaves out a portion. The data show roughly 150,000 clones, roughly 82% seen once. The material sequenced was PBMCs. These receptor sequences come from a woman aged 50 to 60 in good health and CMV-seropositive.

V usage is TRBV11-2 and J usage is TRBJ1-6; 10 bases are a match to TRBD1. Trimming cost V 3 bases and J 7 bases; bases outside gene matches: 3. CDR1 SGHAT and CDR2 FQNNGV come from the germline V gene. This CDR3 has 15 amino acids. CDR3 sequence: CASSLTGGQNSPLHF. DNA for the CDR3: TGTGCCAGCAGCTTGACAGGGGGCCAGAATTCACCCCTCCACTTT.

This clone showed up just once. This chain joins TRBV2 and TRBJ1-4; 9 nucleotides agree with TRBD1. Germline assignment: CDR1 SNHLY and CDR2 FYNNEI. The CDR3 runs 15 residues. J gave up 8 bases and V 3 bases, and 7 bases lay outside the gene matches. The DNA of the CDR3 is TGTGCCAGCAGTGACCGGACAGGGGTAAAAGAAAAACTGTTTTTT. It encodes CASSDRTGVKEKLFF.

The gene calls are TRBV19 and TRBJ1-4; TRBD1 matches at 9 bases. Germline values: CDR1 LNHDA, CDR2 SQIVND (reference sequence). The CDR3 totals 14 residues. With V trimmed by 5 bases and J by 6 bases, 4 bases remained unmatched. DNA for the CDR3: TGTGCCAGTAGTCCTCGACAGGGGGATGAAAAACTGTTTTTT. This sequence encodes CASSPRQGDEKLFF.

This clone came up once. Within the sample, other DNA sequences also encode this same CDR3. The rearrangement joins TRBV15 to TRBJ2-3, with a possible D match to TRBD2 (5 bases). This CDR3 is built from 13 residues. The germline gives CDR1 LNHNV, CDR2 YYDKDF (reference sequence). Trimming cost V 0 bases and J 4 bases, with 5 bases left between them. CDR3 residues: CATSRDSADTQYF. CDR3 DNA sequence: TGTGCCACCAGCAGAGATAGCGCAGATACGCAGTATTTT.

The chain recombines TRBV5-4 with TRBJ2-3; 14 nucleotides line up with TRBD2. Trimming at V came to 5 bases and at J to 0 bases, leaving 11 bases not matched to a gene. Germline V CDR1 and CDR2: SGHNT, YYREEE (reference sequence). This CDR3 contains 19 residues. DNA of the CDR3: TGTGCCAGCAGTAACGCGGGACTAGCGGGGGAGATTAGCACAGATACGCAGTATTTT. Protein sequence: CASSNAGLAGEISTDTQYF.

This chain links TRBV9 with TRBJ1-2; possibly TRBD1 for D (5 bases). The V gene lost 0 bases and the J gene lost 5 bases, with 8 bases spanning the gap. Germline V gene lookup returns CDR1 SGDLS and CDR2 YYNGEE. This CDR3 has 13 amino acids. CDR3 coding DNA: TGTGCCAGCAGCGTAGTAGGGGATTATGGCTACACCTTC. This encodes CASSVVGDYGYTF.

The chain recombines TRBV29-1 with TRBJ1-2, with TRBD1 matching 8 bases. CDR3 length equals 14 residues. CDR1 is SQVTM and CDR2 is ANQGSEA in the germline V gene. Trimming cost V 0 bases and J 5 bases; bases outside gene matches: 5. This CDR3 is CSVEEIQGDYGYTF. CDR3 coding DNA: TGCAGCGTTGAAGAAATACAGGGGGATTATGGCTACACCTTC. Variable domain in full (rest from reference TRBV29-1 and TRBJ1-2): SAVISQKPSRDICQRGTSLTIQCQVDSQVTMMFWYRQQPGQSLTLIATANQGSEATYESGFVIDKFPISRPNLTFSTLTVSNMSPEDSSIYLCSVEEIQGDYGYTFGSGTRLTVV.

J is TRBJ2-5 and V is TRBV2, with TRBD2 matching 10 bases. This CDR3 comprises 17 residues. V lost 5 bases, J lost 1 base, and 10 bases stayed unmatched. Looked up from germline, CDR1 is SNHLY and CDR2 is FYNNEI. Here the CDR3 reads CASSIGTSVGSQETQYF. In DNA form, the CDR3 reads TGTGCCAGCAGTATTGGGACTAGCGTGGGGTCCCAAGAGACCCAGTACTTC.

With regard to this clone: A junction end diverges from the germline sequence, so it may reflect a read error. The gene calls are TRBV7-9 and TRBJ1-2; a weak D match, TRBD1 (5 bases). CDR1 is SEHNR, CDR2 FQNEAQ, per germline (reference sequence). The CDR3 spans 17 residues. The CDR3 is CSSSQAGQSYLRDGYTF. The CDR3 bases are TGTTCCAGCAGCCAGGCGGGGCAGTCGTACCTCCGTGATGGCTACACCTTC.

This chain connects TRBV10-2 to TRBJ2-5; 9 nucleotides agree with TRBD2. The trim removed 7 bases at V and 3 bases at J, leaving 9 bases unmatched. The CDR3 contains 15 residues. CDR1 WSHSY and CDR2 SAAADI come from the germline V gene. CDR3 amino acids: CASKVGGGAEETQYF. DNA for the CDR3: TGCGCCAGCAAGGTGGGCGGGGGGGCCGAAGAGACCCAGTACTTC.

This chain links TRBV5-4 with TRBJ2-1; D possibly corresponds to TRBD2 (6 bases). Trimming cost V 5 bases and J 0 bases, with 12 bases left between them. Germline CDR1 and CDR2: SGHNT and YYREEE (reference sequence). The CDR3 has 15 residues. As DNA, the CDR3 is TGTGCCAGCAGGGTGGGAGGAAGCTCCTACAATGAGCAGTTCTTC. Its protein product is CASRVGGSSYNEQFF.

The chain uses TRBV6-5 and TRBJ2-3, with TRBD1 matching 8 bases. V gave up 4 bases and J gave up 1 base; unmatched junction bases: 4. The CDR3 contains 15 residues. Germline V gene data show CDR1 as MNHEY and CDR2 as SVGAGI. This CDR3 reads CASSLTGDRTDTQYF. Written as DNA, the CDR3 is TGTGCCAGCAGTTTGACAGGGGACCGCACAGATACGCAGTATTTT.

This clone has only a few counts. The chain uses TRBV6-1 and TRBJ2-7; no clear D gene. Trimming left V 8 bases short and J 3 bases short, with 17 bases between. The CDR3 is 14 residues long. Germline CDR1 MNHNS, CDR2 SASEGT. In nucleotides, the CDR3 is TGTGCCAGCGATCCCGGGTCCCCATACTACGAGCAGTACTTC. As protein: CASDPGSPYYEQYF.

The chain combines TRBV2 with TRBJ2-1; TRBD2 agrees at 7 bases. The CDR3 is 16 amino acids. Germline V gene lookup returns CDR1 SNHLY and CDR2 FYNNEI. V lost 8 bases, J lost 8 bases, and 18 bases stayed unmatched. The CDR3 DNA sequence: TGTGCCAGCTTACGCCCCCCTGGGGGGGTTGGCGATGAGCAGTTCTTC. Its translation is CASLRPPGGVGDEQFF.

This CDR3 reads CASQQSYEQYF. The CDR3 nucleotides are TGTGCCAGCCAACAGAGCTACGAGCAGTACTTC. This chain uses TRBV2 with TRBJ2-7; D remains unclear. Trimming took off 8 bases at V and 3 bases at J, with 8 bases between the two ends. Germline V gene sequence: CDR1 SNHLY, CDR2 FYNNEI. The CDR3 has 11 residues.

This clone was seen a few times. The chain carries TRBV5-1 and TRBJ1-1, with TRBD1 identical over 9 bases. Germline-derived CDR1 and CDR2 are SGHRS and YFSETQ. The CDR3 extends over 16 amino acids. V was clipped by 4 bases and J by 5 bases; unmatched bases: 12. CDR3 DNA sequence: TGCGCCAGCAGCCAAAATGTACAGGGGGCGGGTACTGAAGCTTTCTTT. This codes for CASSQNVQGAGTEAFF.

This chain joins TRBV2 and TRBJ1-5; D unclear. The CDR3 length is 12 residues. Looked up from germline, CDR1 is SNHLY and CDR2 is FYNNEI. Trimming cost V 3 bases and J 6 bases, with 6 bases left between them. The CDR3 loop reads CASSEAFQPQHF. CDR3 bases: TGTGCCAGCAGTGAGGCTTTTCAGCCCCAGCATTTT.

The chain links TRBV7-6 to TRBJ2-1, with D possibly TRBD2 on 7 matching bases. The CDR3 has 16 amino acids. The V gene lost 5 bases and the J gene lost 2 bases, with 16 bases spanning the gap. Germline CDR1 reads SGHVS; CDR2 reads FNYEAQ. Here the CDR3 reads CASSALGGGAYNEQFF. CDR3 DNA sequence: TGTGCCAGCAGCGCCCTGGGGGGGGGCGCCTACAATGAGCAGTTCTTC.

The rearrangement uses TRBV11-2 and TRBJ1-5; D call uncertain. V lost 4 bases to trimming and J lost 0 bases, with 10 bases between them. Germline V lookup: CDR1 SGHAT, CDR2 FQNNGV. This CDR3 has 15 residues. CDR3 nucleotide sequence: TGTGCCAGCAGCTCAGATGCGGTTAGCAATCAGCCCCAGCATTTT. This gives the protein CASSSDAVSNQPQHF.

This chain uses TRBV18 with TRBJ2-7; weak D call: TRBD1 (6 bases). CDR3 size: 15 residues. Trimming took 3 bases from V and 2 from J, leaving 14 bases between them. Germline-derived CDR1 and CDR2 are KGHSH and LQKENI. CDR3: CASSPSRDTTYEQYF. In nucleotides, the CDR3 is TGTGCCAGCTCACCTAGCCGGGACACGACCTACGAGCAGTACTTC.

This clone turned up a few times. In nucleotides, the CDR3 is TGTGCCAGCTCACCCTCCGACACCATATATTTT. Translated: CASSPSDTIYF. The chain carries TRBV18 and TRBJ1-3, with D uncertain. This CDR3 is built from 11 residues. Germline lookup yields CDR1 KGHSH and CDR2 LQKENI. V lost 3 bases and J 8 bases, leaving 5 bases between the germline ends. The full variable domain, its missing parts supplied by reference TRBV18 and TRBJ1-3, is NAGVMQNPRHLVRRRGQEARLRCSPMKGHSHVYWYRQLPEEGLKFMVYLQKENIIDESGMPKERFSAEFPKEGPSILRIQQVVRGDSAAYFCASSPSDTIYFGEGSWLTVV.